This TCR beta chain stems from a study of blood T cells in healthy people across ages (dated by TCRdb to the mid-2010s). For the study in its entirety: Template switching captured roughly one uniquely barcoded TCR beta cDNA molecule per two T cells in model experiments. Using deep sequencing normalized with unique cDNA molecular identifiers, the study measured how TCR beta repertoire diversity changes with age. Donors were grouped into four age groups: young (average roughly 17 years), middle-aged (under 40), aged (around 60) and long-lived (around 82). To avoid experimental bias, donors of different ages were spread randomly across the sequencing lanes. Using the same blood draw, the study looked at two additional independent replicas of 1 million unique cDNA reads for two donors, one aged 18 to 30 and the other aged 80 or older. Broader findings and caveats from the paper: Because the CMV infection status of the donors was unknown, age-related changes in expanded clonotypes may potentially have been confounded. Compared with the aged group, more naive CD4+ T cells, fewer expanded clones and increased TCR diversity were shown by the long-lived group, suggesting age selection. Observed TCR beta diversity per million T cells fell roughly linearly with age, and a significant reduction was already apparent by age approximately 41. Conclusive comparison of naive and antigen-experienced compartments was prevented by the profiling of bulk unsorted PBMCs. Estimates of total diversity based on one million sequenced T cells were considered lower bounds and underestimates. Observed TCR beta diversity correlated strongly with the percentage of naive T cells measured by flow cytometry.

Preparation of the library involved 5' RACE. The run used an Illumina HiSeq 2500. A second PCR of 7 to 11 cycles was performed with a sample-barcoded 5' primer and a J-beta primer mix. A template-switch 5' adaptor carrying 12 random nucleotides introduced a unique molecular identifier onto each TCR beta cDNA molecule. At least 2.5 million CDR3-containing paired-end reads were obtained from each sample. First-strand cDNA synthesis was performed from all RNA using the Mint cDNA synthesis kit, with priming by a TRBC-specific oligonucleotide. After uracil-DNA glycosylase treatment, a first 18-cycle PCR used universal primers M1SS and BC2_uni_R on all cDNA. The authors' analysis ran thus. For normalization, 1 million high-quality reads, each with a distinct molecular identifier, were randomly selected from each sample. Reads sharing molecular identifiers were discarded rather than binned into consensus sequences. MiTCR, run with a Q25 quality threshold and the strictest error-elimination algorithm, handled CDR3 identification, clonotype clustering and error correction. A nonparametric unseen species model with Euler transformation was used to estimate lower-bound total TCR beta diversity. Through fastp at Q25 and MiXCR, TCRdb rebuilt clones from the public reads, retaining in-frame beta chains. All rows with the same CDR3 protein become a single entry with the most common DNA and genes. It is TCRdb's table, rather than the study itself, that gives the V and J calls and clone size. The sample data list approximately 790,000 distinct CDR3 sequences, and about 59% of these were observed just once. The ten largest clones capture roughly 25% of the sample.

Donors were a few dozen systemically healthy Caucasian individuals from Russia aged about 6 to 100 years. Around 10 milliliters of peripheral blood were collected from each donor into EDTA-treated Vacutainer tubes. PBMCs were isolated by Ficoll-Paque density-gradient centrifugation, with at least 6.5 million obtained per sample. Total RNA, at least 5.5 micrograms per sample, was extracted from PBMCs with Trizol reagent. Naive CD45RAhigh/CD27high T cell percentages were measured by flow cytometry on a PBMC aliquot from every donor. About this clonotype itself: No antigen is known for it. No much larger clonotype is one base removed from it; base qualities were not supplied.

A distance of 9 bases separates the germline ends of V and J, which lose 6 bases and 2 bases respectively. Counted from cysteine to phenylalanine, this CDR3 has 12 amino acids. The only DNA kept is the CDR3, 36 bases in frame from the first base. Reading the germline V gene (reference sequence) gives CDR1 DFQATT and CDR2 SNEGSKA. The sequence derives from a young man in good health. The chain is encoded by TRBV20-1 joined to TRBJ2-3; tentative D gene TRBD2, with 5 bases matching. What was sequenced was blood. The DNA reads as follows: TGCAGTGCACCGACTAACACAGATACGCAGTATTTT. Translated, it gives CSAPTNTDTQYF.